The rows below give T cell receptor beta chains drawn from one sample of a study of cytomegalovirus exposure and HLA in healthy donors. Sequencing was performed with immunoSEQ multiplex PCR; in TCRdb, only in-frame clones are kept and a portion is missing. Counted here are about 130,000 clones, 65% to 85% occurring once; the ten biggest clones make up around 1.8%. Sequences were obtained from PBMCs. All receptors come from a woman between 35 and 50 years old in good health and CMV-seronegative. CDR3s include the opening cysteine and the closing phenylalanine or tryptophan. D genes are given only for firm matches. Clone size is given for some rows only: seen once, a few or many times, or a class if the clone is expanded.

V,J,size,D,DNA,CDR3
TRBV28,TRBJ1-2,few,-,TGTGCCAGCAGAACCAACAGGGAAGCTAACTATGGCTACACCTTC,CASRTNREANYGYTF
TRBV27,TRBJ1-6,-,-,TGTGCCAGCAGTTTGCGGGGCACGAGCTCCTATAATTCACCCCTCCACTTT,CASSLRGTSSYNSPLHF
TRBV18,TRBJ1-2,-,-,TGTGCCAGCTCACAACGGGAGGACAGCCGCTATGGCTACACCTTC,CASSQREDSRYGYTF
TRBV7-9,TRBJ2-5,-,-,TGTGCCAGCAGCTTTAGGGGAGGACAAGAGACCCAGTACTTC,CASSFRGGQETQYF
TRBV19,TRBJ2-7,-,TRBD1,TGTGCCACACCCATGACAGGGTCGTCCGAGCAGTACTTC,CATPMTGSSEQYF
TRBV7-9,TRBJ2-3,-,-,TGTGCCAGCAGCCCCCCCGAGTTGAAGCGGAGCACAGATACGCAGTATTTT,CASSPPELKRSTDTQYF
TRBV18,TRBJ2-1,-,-,TGTGCCAGCTCAGCCCGGGTCTTAGAGTCCAATGAGCAGTTCTTC,CASSARVLESNEQFF
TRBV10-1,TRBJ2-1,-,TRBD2,TGCGCCAGCAGGGACCCTCCGGGACTAGCGGGAGAATGGCTTTACAATGAGCAGTTCTTC,CASRDPPGLAGEWLYNEQFF
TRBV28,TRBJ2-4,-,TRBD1,TGTGCCAGCAGTTCCCGGGGACAGGCCAAAAACAGTCAGTACTTC,CASSSRGQAKNSQYF
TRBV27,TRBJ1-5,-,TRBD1,TGTGCCAGCAGCTCGGGACAGGGGGGTCATAGCAATCAGCCCCAGCATTTT,CASSSGQGGHSNQPQHF